This T cell receptor (beta chain) is drawn from a study of T-cell memory formation after mild COVID-19. This CDR3 region has 12 residues. Trimming removed 5 bases from V and 2 bases from J, with 9 bases in between. Per germline, CDR1 SQVTM and CDR2 ANQGSEA. The TCR alpha and TCR beta cDNA libraries, bearing sample barcodes and UMIs, were generated by 5'RACE using constant-segment primers. TCRdb re-analysed the 5' RACE reads in MiXCR, keeping a single row per CDR3 protein. The sample yields more than 110,000 distinct CDR3 sequences, around 14% seen once. Regarding the study as a whole: Balance between CD4 and CD8 was seen in clones contracting day 15 to 85, and a CD4+ lean was seen in later expanders. Some responding clones appeared in pre-infection memory, suggesting cross-reactive memory joined.

With regard to this clonotype: Its antigen remains unidentified.

Sequencing was performed on PBMCs or a T cell subset sorted from them (not recorded which). The V and J genes are TRBV29-1 and TRBJ1-1; D is uncertain. This TCR derives from an adult woman who had mild COVID-19 (a few samples of this study predate the infection). Cell type and time point are not known. CDR3: CSVSLYNTEAFF. CDR3 coding DNA: TGCAGCGTTTCCCTCTATAACACTGAAGCTTTCTTT.